Below are 17 T cell receptor beta chains sequenced from a single sample in a study of T cell responses to AZD1222 COVID-19 vaccine. Assay used: immunoSEQ multiplex PCR; TCRdb lists only in-frame clones, some missing. The table lists under 200,000 clones, 92% of them singletons. The sequences come from peripheral blood, collected on day 0 of AZD1222 vaccination. The receptors were gathered from an adult in good health.

This rearrangement joins TRBV9 to TRBJ2-3, with D possibly matching TRBD1 (6 bases). Germline CDR1 is SGDLS and CDR2 is YYNGEE. This CDR3 comprises 14 residues. V lost 6 bases and J lost 3, with 14 bases in between. The CDR3 region has the DNA TGTGCCAGCACCAGGGGTCGGTCTACAGATACGCAGTATTTT. It translates to CASTRGRSTDTQYF.

The chain joins TRBV7-9 to TRBJ1-6, with 7 bases identical to TRBD1. V dropped 3 bases and J dropped 10; count of bases not matched to a gene: 9. The CDR3 is 15 amino acids. Germline-derived CDR1 and CDR2 are SEHNR and FQNEAQ (reference sequence). In nucleotides, the CDR3 is TGTGCCAGCAGCTTCCTGCAGGGGGTTAGATCACCCCTCCACTTT. Encoded protein: CASSFLQGVRSPLHF.

The V call is TRBV5-1, the J call TRBJ2-7, with D tentatively TRBD2 (5 bases). The V gene lost 5 bases and the J gene lost 0 bases, with 12 bases spanning the gap. CDR3 length: 14 residues. Per the germline V gene, CDR1 is SGHRS and CDR2 is YFSETQ. DNA for the CDR3: TGCGCCAGCAGTGCCTCACGGGACTCCTACGAGCAGTACTTC. Translation gives CASSASRDSYEQYF.

This clone came up once. The chain links TRBV7-3 to TRBJ2-5; TRBD1 matches at 7 bases. The CDR3 covers 13 residues. Germline CDR1 SGHTA, CDR2 FQGTGA. V gave up 5 bases and J gave up 4 bases; unmatched junction bases: 4. CDR3 DNA: TGTGCCAGCAGCCTGGGACAGAGAGAGACCCAGTACTTC. Its protein product is CASSLGQRETQYF.

This clone was counted a single time. The chain joins TRBV3-1 (or the pseudogene TRBV3-2) to TRBJ1-2, with 7 bases that match TRBD1. Trimming removed 1 base from V and 4 bases from J; junction bases left unmatched: 12. This CDR3 spans 17 amino acids. Germline CDR1 LGHDT, CDR2 YNNKEL (reference sequence). The CDR3 loop reads CASSQGTGPTLAYGYTF. CDR3 sequence (DNA): TGTGCCAGCAGCCAAGGGACAGGTCCCACCCTGGCCTATGGCTACACCTTC.

This chain uses TRBV12-5 with TRBJ1-5; tentative D call: TRBD1 (5 bases). Per the germline V gene, CDR1 is LGHNT and CDR2 is FRNRAP. There are 14 residues in the CDR3. V was pared by 5 bases and J by 9 bases, with 17 bases between. The CDR3 region is CASGPVGVGRPQHF. The CDR3 DNA sequence: TGTGCTAGTGGTCCGGTGGGGGTAGGTAGGCCCCAGCATTTT.

The rearrangement links TRBV7-3 to TRBJ2-3; TRBD2 is a possible D gene (5 bases). Trimming pared 4 bases from V and 0 bases from J, leaving 14 bases between. The germline V gene encodes CDR1 SGHTA and CDR2 FQGTGA. This CDR3 has 16 amino acids. The CDR3, as DNA: TGTGCCAGCAGCTCCAGACGCTCGGGGAGCACAGATACGCAGTATTTT. Residues: CASSSRRSGSTDTQYF.

This clone was recorded only once. The genes are TRBV5-5 and TRBJ1-5, with 7 bases lining up with TRBD1. Germline CDR1 and CDR2: SGHKS and YYEKEE (reference sequence). This CDR3 has 14 amino acids. Trimming cost V 4 bases and J 3 bases; bases outside gene matches: 4. CDR3 sequence: CASSQTGINQPQHF. CDR3 nucleotides: TGTGCCAGCAGCCAGACAGGGATCAATCAGCCCCAGCATTTT.

In its sample, this clone was seen once. The chain links TRBV6-5 to TRBJ1-6, with 9 positions matching TRBD1. V was clipped by 1 base and J by 9 bases; unmatched bases: 7. This CDR3 comprises 16 residues. Germline V lookup: CDR1 MNHEY, CDR2 SVGAGI. CDR3 in amino acids: CASSYFLGQGISPLHF. CDR3 DNA sequence: TGTGCCAGCAGTTACTTTTTGGGACAGGGAATTTCACCCCTCCACTTT.

The chain joins TRBV5-1 to TRBJ1-1, with a weak D call TRBD1 (5 bases). The length of the CDR3 is 16 residues. Trimming stripped 0 bases from V and 0 bases from J, with 12 bases between. Germline loops: CDR1 SGHRS, CDR2 YFSETQ. The CDR3 protein is CASSLAQGLLNTEAFF. The CDR3 region has the DNA TGCGCCAGCAGCTTGGCCCAGGGACTTCTGAACACTGAAGCTTTCTTT.

The chain joins TRBV10-3 to TRBJ2-2, with 7 bases that match TRBD1. There are 16 residues in the CDR3. Germline trimming cut 6 bases from V and 0 bases from J; bases unmatched to any gene: 7. Germline CDR1 reads ENHRY; CDR2 reads SYGVKD. This CDR3 reads CAISLGTASNTGELFF. In nucleotides, the CDR3 is TGTGCCATCAGCCTCGGGACAGCCTCGAACACCGGGGAGCTGTTTTTT.

The genes are TRBV7-9 and TRBJ2-1; TRBD1 might be the D (6 bases). Germline values: CDR1 SEHNR, CDR2 FQNEAQ (reference sequence). Trimming left V 5 bases short and J 11 bases short, with 13 bases between. There are 12 residues in the CDR3. The CDR3 sequence is CASSNDRPKQFF. The CDR3 nucleotides are TGTGCCAGCAGCAACGACAGGCCCAAGCAGTTCTTC.

The gene calls are TRBV19 and TRBJ1-5; a weak D match, TRBD1 (5 bases). Germline V lookup: CDR1 LNHDA, CDR2 SQIVND (reference sequence). With 6 bases removed from V and 0 bases from J, the gap between germline ends came to 9 bases. CDR3 length: 14 amino acids. The CDR3 DNA follows: TGTGCCAGTAGGTCAGGGTATAGCAATCAGCCCCAGCATTTT. It yields the protein CASRSGYSNQPQHF.

This chain joins TRBV3-1 (or the pseudogene TRBV3-2) and TRBJ1-1; TRBD1 is a possible D gene (6 bases). V shed 4 bases and J shed 1 base, with 10 bases lying between them. Germline assignment: CDR1 LGHDT and CDR2 YNNKEL (reference sequence). CDR3 length: 14 amino acids. The CDR3, as DNA: TGTGCCAGCAGCCTCCGGGACACGAACACTGAAGCTTTCTTT. It codes for CASSLRDTNTEAFF.

A few counts support this clone. V usage is TRBV12-5 and J usage is TRBJ2-3, with D uncertain. Deletions cut 10 bases from V and 2 bases from J, with 7 bases between. Germline V CDR1 and CDR2: LGHNT, FRNRAP. This CDR3 has 11 residues. CDR3 loop: CAISFTDTQYF. In DNA, the CDR3 is TGTGCTATTAGCTTCACAGATACGCAGTATTTT.

This clone showed up just once. J is TRBJ1-2 and V is TRBV14; D possibly corresponds to TRBD1 (5 bases). V lost 4 bases, J lost 5 bases, and 14 bases lay in between. CDR1 is SGHDN, CDR2 FVKESK, per germline. This CDR3 is 14 amino acids long. The DNA of the CDR3 is TGTGCCAGCAGCCCCCGAGGGGCAATGTATGGCTACACCTTC. This codes for CASSPRGAMYGYTF.

V is TRBV4-1 and J is TRBJ2-4; no clear D. The CDR3 extends over 14 amino acids. Germline values: CDR1 MGHRA, CDR2 YSYEKL. Trimming removed 2 bases at V and 0 bases at J, with 5 bases between. CDR3 region: CASSQPRAKNIQYF. In DNA form, the CDR3 reads TGCGCCAGCAGCCAACCGCGAGCCAAAAACATTCAGTACTTC.